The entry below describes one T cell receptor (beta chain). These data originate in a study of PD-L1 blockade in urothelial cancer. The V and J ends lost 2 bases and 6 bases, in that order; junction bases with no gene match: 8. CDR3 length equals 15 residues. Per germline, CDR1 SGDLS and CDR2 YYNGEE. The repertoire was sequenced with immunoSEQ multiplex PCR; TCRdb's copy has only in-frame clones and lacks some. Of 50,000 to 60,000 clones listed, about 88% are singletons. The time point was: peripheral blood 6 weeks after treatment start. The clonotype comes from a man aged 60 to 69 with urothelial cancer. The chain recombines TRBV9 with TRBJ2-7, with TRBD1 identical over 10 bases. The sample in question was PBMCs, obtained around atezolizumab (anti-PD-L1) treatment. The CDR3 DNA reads TGTGCCAGCAGCGTCACCGGGACAGGGGTAGCCGAGCAGTACTTC. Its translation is CASSVTGTGVAEQYF.